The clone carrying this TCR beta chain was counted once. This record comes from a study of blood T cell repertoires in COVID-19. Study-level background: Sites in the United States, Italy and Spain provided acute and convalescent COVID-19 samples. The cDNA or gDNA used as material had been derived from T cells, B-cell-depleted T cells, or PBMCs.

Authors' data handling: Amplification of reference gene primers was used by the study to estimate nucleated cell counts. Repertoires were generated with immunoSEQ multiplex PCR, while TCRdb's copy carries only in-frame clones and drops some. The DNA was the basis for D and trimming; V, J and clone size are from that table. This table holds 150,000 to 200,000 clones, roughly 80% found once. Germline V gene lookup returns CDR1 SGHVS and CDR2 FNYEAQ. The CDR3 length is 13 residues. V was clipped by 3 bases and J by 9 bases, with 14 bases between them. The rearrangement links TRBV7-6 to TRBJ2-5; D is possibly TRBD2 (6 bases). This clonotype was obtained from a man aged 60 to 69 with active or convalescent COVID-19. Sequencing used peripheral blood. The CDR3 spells CASSFRLGRSQYF. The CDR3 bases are TGTGCCAGCAGCTTCCGACTAGGGCGGTCCCAGTACTTC. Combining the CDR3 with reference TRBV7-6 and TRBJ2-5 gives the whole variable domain GAGVSQSPRYKVTKRGQDVALRCDPISGHVSLYWYRQALGQGPEFLTYFNYEAQQDKSGLPNDRFSAERPEGSISTLTIQRTEQRDSAMYRCASSFRLGRSQYFGPGTRLLVL.